This T cell receptor (beta chain) was documented in a study of blood T cell repertoires in COVID-19. Study at large: Collection of acute and convalescent COVID-19 samples took place in the United States, Italy and Spain.

Under the authors' procedure: Researchers report that nucleated cell counts were estimated from reference gene primer amplification. The method was immunoSEQ multiplex PCR; TCRdb's version includes in-frame clones alone and lacks a portion of them. The D gene and trimming were derived from the DNA, and the V and J assignments and clone size from that table. There are around 130,000 clones in the sample; about 80% occur only once, and about 2.4% lies in the top ten. Living in 24 US areas, the participants were between about 18 and 100 years of age. Researchers sorted participants into cohorts using their self-reported clinical history. This CDR3 contains 15 residues.

The specimen was PBMCs or T cells enriched from blood (not recorded which). This TCR was recovered from a man aged 40-55 years with acute COVID-19. The V call is TRBV12-2, the J call TRBJ1-5; the table's D call of TRBD1 was not tested on the DNA. TRBV12-2 is described as a pseudogene. The CDR3 DNA reads as TGTGCAAGTCGCCCGGGACAGTTCTTTAATCAGCCCCAGCATTTT. Amino acid sequence: CASRPGQFFNQPQHF.